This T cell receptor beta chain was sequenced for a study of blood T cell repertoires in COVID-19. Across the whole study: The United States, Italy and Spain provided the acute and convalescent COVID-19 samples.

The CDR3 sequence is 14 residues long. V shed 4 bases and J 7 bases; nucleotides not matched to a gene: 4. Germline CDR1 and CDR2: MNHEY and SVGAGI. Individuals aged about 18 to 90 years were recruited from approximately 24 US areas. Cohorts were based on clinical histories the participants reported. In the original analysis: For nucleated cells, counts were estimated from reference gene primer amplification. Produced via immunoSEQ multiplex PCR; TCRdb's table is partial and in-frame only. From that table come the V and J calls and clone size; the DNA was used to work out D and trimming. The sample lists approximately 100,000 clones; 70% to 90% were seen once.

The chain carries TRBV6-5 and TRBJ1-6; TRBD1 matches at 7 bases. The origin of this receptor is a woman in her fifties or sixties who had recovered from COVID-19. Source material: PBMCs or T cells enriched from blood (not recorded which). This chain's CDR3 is CASSSAGGNSPLHF. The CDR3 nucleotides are TGTGCCAGCAGTTCGGCAGGGGGGAATTCACCCCTCCACTTT.